This T cell receptor (beta chain) was identified in a study of T-cell reconstitution after alpha-beta-depleted transplantation in children. A word on this clonotype: Antigen unknown.

Preparation of the TCRbeta library used unique molecular identifiers. TCRdb used MiXCR to reprocess the PCR reads, holding one entry per CDR3 protein. The table lists 700,000 to 850,000 distinct CDR3 sequences, approximately 15% of them singletons, with 5% in the top ten. The study, taken as a whole, reports: About two months after transplant, alpha-beta T cells reportedly came from several hundred expanded graft clones. In some patients, recipient T cells and intrathymic progenitors surviving conditioning explained high day-60 diversity. One year post-transplant, T-cell counts and diversity were largely derived from T cells produced anew.

The TCR originated in a male patient younger than 18 who had a stem cell transplant for acute lymphoblastic leukemia, so the T cells may come from the graft donor. The input for sequencing was PBMCs, mostly from graft donor cells, taken 360 days after TCRalphabeta/CD19-depleted stem cell transplant.

Here the CDR3 DNA reads TGTGCCAGCAGCCAGGACAAATACAGGGTCGGGGATGAGCAGTTCTTC. Residues: CASSQDKYRVGDEQFF. The chain uses TRBV4-2 and TRBJ2-1; weak D call: TRBD1 (6 bases). Between the trimmed V and J ends, which lost 3 bases and 8 bases, there was a span of 20 bases. In germline, CDR1 is LGHNA, CDR2 YNFKEQ. This CDR3 spans 16 amino acids.